This T cell receptor (beta chain) originates from a study of blood T cell repertoires in COVID-19. Study-level information: The cDNA or gDNA used as material had been derived from T cells, B-cell-depleted T cells, or PBMCs.

In terms of age and location, participants ranged from about 18 to 95 years and lived in about 25 US areas. Donors were grouped by their self-reported clinical history. This CDR3 region has 14 residues. Germline V gene lookup returns CDR1 SNHLY and CDR2 FYNNEI. V was cut by 3 bases and J by 2 bases, with 8 bases left in between. In the source study's methods: Amplification from reference gene primers served as the basis for estimated nucleated cell counts. Method: immunoSEQ multiplex PCR; TCRdb's copy keeps in-frame clones and lacks some. The V and J calls and the clone size are those of that table, but D and trimming were determined from the DNA. The profile shows around 250,000 clones, 70% to 90% of them singletons.

The origin of this receptor is a woman aged 50 to 60 who had recovered from COVID-19. The sequenced sample consisted of PBMCs or T cells enriched from blood (not recorded which). The chain combines TRBV2 with TRBJ2-1, with a tentative D call TRBD2 (6 bases). In DNA form, the CDR3 reads TGTGCCAGCAGTGAGCGGGACGCCTACAATGAGCAGTTCTTC. Protein product: CASSERDAYNEQFF.